The 10 T cell receptor beta chains reported below all come from one sample, sequenced in a study of blood T cell repertoires in COVID-19. Repertoires were generated with immunoSEQ multiplex PCR, while TCRdb's copy carries only in-frame clones and drops some. The table lists about 480,000 clones, approximately 89% of them singletons, with 10% to 15% in the top ten. Sequencing was done on a sample of peripheral blood. These TCRs come from a woman aged 45-60 years with COVID-19, enrolled during active disease.

V gene TRBV5-1 combines with J gene TRBJ2-1, with TRBD2 matching 10 bases. The CDR3 consists of 15 residues. J was trimmed by 6 bases and V by 4 bases; bases with no gene match: 7. The germline CDR1 and CDR2 sequences are SGHRS and YFSETQ. The CDR3 DNA reads TGCGCCAGCAGCCCGGTGGCTAGCGGGGGCAATGAGCAGTTCTTC. It yields the protein CASSPVASGGNEQFF.

The chain couples TRBV19 to TRBJ1-2; D gene uncertain. Between the trimmed V and J ends, which lost 2 bases and 4 bases, there was a span of 8 bases. The CDR3 is 13 amino acids. The germline V gene has CDR1 LNHDA and CDR2 SQIVND (reference sequence). The CDR3 is CASSIKISYGYTF. CDR3 nucleotide sequence: TGTGCCAGTAGTATAAAAATTAGCTATGGCTACACCTTC.

The V call is TRBV12-3 or TRBV12-4, the J call TRBJ2-5; TRBD1 might be the D (5 bases). Trimming shortened V by 3 bases and J by 7 bases, and 9 bases separated the two germline ends. The CDR3 is made up of 12 amino acids. In DNA form, the CDR3 reads TGTGCCAGCAGTTTTTTAAGGGGGACCCAGTACTTC. Protein: CASSFLRGTQYF.

The rearrangement uses TRBV19 and TRBJ1-5; D is undetermined. CDR1 and CDR2 (germline): LNHDA, SQIVND (reference sequence). The CDR3 sequence is 14 residues long. V shed 1 base and J shed 9 bases, with 13 bases lying between them. CDR3 amino acids: CASSIGFRVWPQHF. For the CDR3, the DNA is TGTGCCAGTAGTATAGGGTTTCGAGTGTGGCCCCAGCATTTT.

This clone was recorded only once. The chain employs TRBV7-2 and TRBJ2-4, with 7 bases aligning to TRBD2. CDR1 and CDR2 from the germline V gene are SGHTA and FQGNSA. This CDR3 is 15 amino acids long. With V trimmed by 5 bases and J by 8 bases, 12 bases remained unmatched. The DNA for the CDR3 is TGTGCCAGCAGCCCCCGGAGCGGGGTAGCGGACATTCAGTACTTC. Protein sequence: CASSPRSGVADIQYF.

This clone was detected only a few times. The chain recombines TRBV6-5 with TRBJ1-3, with a weak D call TRBD1 (5 bases). V shed 6 bases and J shed 4 bases, with 10 bases lying between them. CDR1 and CDR2 (germline): MNHEY, SVGAGI. The length of the CDR3 is 13 residues. In DNA, the CDR3 is TGTGCCAGCAGGGAGGGGAGCGGAAACACCATATATTTT. It codes for CASREGSGNTIYF.

The chain employs TRBV14 and TRBJ1-2; 8 bases line up with TRBD1. Germline loops: CDR1 SGHDN, CDR2 FVKESK. The CDR3 has 14 residues. Germline trimming cut 2 bases from V and 8 bases from J; bases unmatched to any gene: 7. CDR3 residues: CASSQRTGRFGYTF. Written as DNA, the CDR3 is TGTGCCAGCAGCCAACGGACAGGGAGGTTCGGCTACACCTTC.

V usage is TRBV24-1 and J usage is TRBJ2-1; 7 bases are shared with TRBD1. Germline CDR1 is KGHDR and CDR2 is SFDVKD. The CDR3 runs 16 residues. J was trimmed by 5 bases and V by 4 bases; bases with no gene match: 10. The CDR3 loop reads CATSDPTGLGNNEQFF. The CDR3 DNA reads as TGTGCCACCAGTGACCCGACAGGGCTTGGGAACAATGAGCAGTTCTTC.

The rearrangement uses TRBV12-3 or TRBV12-4 and TRBJ1-2, with a possible D match to TRBD1 (6 bases). Trimming took off 6 bases at V and 0 bases at J, with 8 bases between the two ends. This CDR3 is 13 amino acids long. The CDR3 here is CASRDSSNYGYTF. CDR3 nucleotides: TGTGCCAGCAGGGACAGTTCTAACTATGGCTACACCTTC.

The chain has TRBV19 and TRBJ1-2; a weak D match, TRBD1 (6 bases). This CDR3 comprises 15 residues. Germline V gives CDR1 LNHDA, CDR2 SQIVND (reference sequence). Trimming shortened V by 3 bases and J by 4 bases, and 15 bases separated the two germline ends. The CDR3, as DNA: TGTGCCAGTAGTATTTTTGCGGACAGCCCCTATGGCTACACCTTC. The encoded protein is CASSIFADSPYGYTF.